This T cell receptor (beta chain) was profiled in a study of blood T cell repertoires in COVID-19. Unmatched junction bases numbered 12, after V lost 7 bases and J lost 6 bases. The CDR3 length is 14 residues. Germline V gives CDR1 SGHRS, CDR2 YFSETQ. Some clones are missing from TCRdb's copy, which holds only in-frame ones; the method was immunoSEQ multiplex PCR. Of about 200,000 clones in the sample, approximately 84% are singletons; the top ten hold around 16%. The TCR sequence derives from a man in his forties who had recovered from COVID-19. J is TRBJ1-2 and V is TRBV5-1, with 7 positions matching TRBD1. Sequencing input: PBMCs or T cells enriched from blood (not recorded which). The CDR3 here is CASRGQVAVDGYTF. The DNA of the CDR3 is TGCGCCAGCCGAGGACAGGTCGCCGTCGATGGCTACACCTTC.